The clone carrying this T cell receptor beta chain appeared once. TCRdb passed the 5' RACE reads through MiXCR, listing each CDR3 protein once. The sample includes a few hundred thousand distinct CDR3 sequences, around 3.9% seen only once; the top ten take 24%. This entry belongs to a study of T cells after yellow fever vaccination. This sequence originates from a man aged 18 to 35 who received the YFV17D yellow fever vaccine. Source: PBMCs, taken 5 days after the yellow fever booster vaccination.

CDR3 DNA: TGTGCCAGCAGCTTAGCCTCGGGACAGGGTGAGCAGTTCTTC. Translated, it gives CASSLASGQGEQFF. This sequence joins TRBV7-2 and TRBJ2-1, with 9 bases that match TRBD1. The junction had 3 bases not matched to a gene; V was cut back by 0 bases and J by 9 bases. Looked up from germline, CDR1 is SGHTA and CDR2 is FQGNSA. This CDR3 comprises 14 residues.